The TCR beta chain described here comes from a study of somatic mutations in cytotoxic T cells in rheumatoid arthritis. Study-level information: Collection of patient blood (about 28 ml EDTA) took place right after diagnosis, before any treatment. Study-wide results and caveats: Within the rheumatoid arthritis patients, CD8+ clonality went up as age increased (Spearman r ~ 0.49). The same was not true of the healthy controls. CD8+ T-cell clonality did not differ significantly between rheumatoid arthritis patients and age-matched healthy controls.

About this clone itself: What it binds is unknown.

Some clones are missing from TCRdb's copy, which holds only in-frame ones; the method was immunoSEQ multiplex PCR. The table has roughly 16,000 clones, 60% to 85% seen once; the top ten hold approximately 5%. The sequenced sample consisted of CD8+ T cells sorted from blood. This clonotype originated in an adult with rheumatoid arthritis.

The CDR3 protein is CASSLDRADGYTF. The CDR3 DNA reads TGCGCCAGCAGCCTAGACAGGGCGGATGGCTACACCTTC. The gene calls are TRBV10-1 and TRBJ1-2; 7 bases are a match to TRBD1. This CDR3 has 13 amino acids. From germline, CDR1 is WNHNN and CDR2 SYGVQD (reference sequence). V was clipped by 6 bases and J by 6 bases; unmatched bases: 7.